The source of this T cell receptor (beta chain) is a study of T cell clonotyping in hematopoietic cell transplantation. Libraries were prepared by immunoSEQ multiplex PCR; TCRdb keeps only in-frame clonotypes and omits some of them. The sample gives thousands of clones, about 80% of which show up once; 25% to 30% is in the top ten. The CDR3 consists of 17 residues. V was cut by 4 bases and J by 0 bases, with 19 bases left in between. The germline V gene has CDR1 SGHRS and CDR2 YFSETQ. The sequence was obtained from a male patient between 45 and 60 years old who had an allogeneic stem cell transplant from an unrelated donor, so the T cells may come from the graft donor. Some clones in this sample may be carry-over from other donors' samples. Sequencing was performed on PBMCs, taken 100 days after allogeneic stem cell transplant. This rearrangement joins TRBV5-1 to TRBJ1-2, with a tentative D call TRBD1 (5 bases). The DNA of the CDR3 is TGCGCCAGCAGCGTTACAGGACAAGAGGTTTCTAACTATGGCTACACCTTC. It specifies CASSVTGQEVSNYGYTF.